Included here is one T cell receptor (beta chain) sequence, with context. Its cognate antigen is unknown. cDNA libraries for TRB were generated by 5' RACE incorporating UMI labels. TCRdb re-called the 5' RACE reads, yielding one record per CDR3 amino acid sequence without DNA. The listing records some 140,000 distinct CDR3 sequences. The CDR3 runs 16 residues. Germline values: CDR1 MDHEN, CDR2 SYDVKM. This sample is part of a study of CXCR3-negative and CXCR3-positive naive CD8 T cells. Study-wide results and caveats: Naive subsets did not differ in surface CD5, and TRB CDR3 properties served to infer TCR strength. Both of the naive subsets showed about the same high diversity, but memory CD8+ cells had much less. TRBV-TRBJ usage was similar across naive CXCR3 subsets but distinct in memory cells. Compared with CXCR3-negative naive cells, CXCR3-positive naive cells showed more hydrophobic TRB CDR3s.

The source of this sequence is a human donor in good health. Some clones in this sample may be carry-over from other donors' samples. The chain employs TRBV28 and TRBJ1-2; TCRdb's D call of TRBD1 is untestable without DNA. The sequenced sample consisted of naive CXCR3+ CD8+ T cells from blood. Sample subset: CD45RO-CCR7+CD27+CD95- naive CD8+ T cells expressing CXCR3 (TNR3+). This CDR3 is CASSQDRRGQNYGYTF.